This record concerns one TCR beta chain sequence. What it recognizes is unknown. This CDR3 has 14 amino acids. Produced via immunoSEQ multiplex PCR; TCRdb's table is partial and in-frame only. The sample holds some 74,000 clones, over 70% seen once. Using viral peptide pools, the ViraFEST assay grew out antigen-specific CD4+ T cells prior to sequencing. Once cultured for about 9 days, the cells underwent separation to obtain CD4+ T cells. Two-dose BNT162b2 or mRNA-1273 vaccination was given to participants. It was with roughly 11 IU/ml IL-2 and around 10 ug/ml peptides that 1.8 million or so PBMC per well were cultured. These data are taken from a study of vaccination effects on CD4 cells after COVID-19.

The sequenced sample was CD4+ T cells from PBMCs cultured with HCoV-229E spike peptides, obtained after COVID-19 vaccination. The V call is TRBV21-1, the J call TRBJ2-5; the table's D call TRBD1 went unverified against the DNA. TRBV21-1 counts as a pseudogene. The receptor was derived from a human donor who received a COVID-19 vaccine. For the CDR3, the DNA is TGTGCCAGCAGCAAACAGGGCTGTCAAGAGACCCAGTACTTC. Translation: CASSKQGCQETQYF.